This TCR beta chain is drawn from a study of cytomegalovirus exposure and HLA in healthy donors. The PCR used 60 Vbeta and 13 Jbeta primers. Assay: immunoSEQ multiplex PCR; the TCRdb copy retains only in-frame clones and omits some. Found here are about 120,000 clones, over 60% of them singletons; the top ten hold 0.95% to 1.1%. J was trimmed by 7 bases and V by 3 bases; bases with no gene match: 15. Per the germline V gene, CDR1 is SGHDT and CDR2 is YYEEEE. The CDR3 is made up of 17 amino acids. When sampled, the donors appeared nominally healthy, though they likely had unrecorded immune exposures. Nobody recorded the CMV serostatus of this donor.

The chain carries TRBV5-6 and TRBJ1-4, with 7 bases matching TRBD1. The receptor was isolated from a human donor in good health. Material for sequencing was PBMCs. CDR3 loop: CASSSDPYGTELEKLFF. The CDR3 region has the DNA TGTGCCAGCAGCTCGGATCCCTACGGGACAGAGCTTGAAAAACTGTTTTTT.